Listed below are T cell receptor beta chains from one sample, sequenced in a study of shared clonotypes between healthy human individuals. TCRdb keeps only in-frame clones here, not all; method: immunoSEQ multiplex PCR. The data contain roughly 650,000 clones, approximately 96% of them singletons. Sample: naive CD8+ T cells sorted from blood. The receptors shown here come from a woman aged 25 to 45 in good health. Each CDR3 is given with its conserved first and last residue. The order of the fields is CDR3 length, V gene, clone size, D gene, J gene, CDR3 DNA, CDR3 protein. D genes are given only for firm matches. Where a row states a size, it is once, few, many or the class of an expanded clone; other rows omit it.

length: 18; V: TRBV19; size: .; D: .; J: TRBJ2-2; DNA: TGTGCCAGTAGTAGCTCCGGGACAATGGGCTGGGGAACCGGGGAGCTGTTTTTT; CDR3: CASSSSGTMGWGTGELFF
length: 14; V: TRBV30; size: .; D: .; J: TRBJ2-7; DNA: TGTGCCTGGAGTGCTTGGGGGGGCCCGTGGGAGCAGTACTTC; CDR3: CAWSAWGGPWEQYF
length: 11; V: TRBV7-9; size: .; D: .; J: TRBJ2-5; DNA: TGTGCCAGCAGCCAAGAAGAGACCCAGTACTTC; CDR3: CASSQEETQYF
length: 13; V: TRBV7-6; size: .; D: .; J: TRBJ2-7; DNA: TGTGCCAGCAGCTCGGACCTCTCCTACGAGCAGTACTTC; CDR3: CASSSDLSYEQYF
length: 16; V: TRBV28; size: .; D: .; J: TRBJ2-7; DNA: TGTGCCAGCAGGCCCGACAGGCTCGAATTCTCCTACGAGCAGTACTTC; CDR3: CASRPDRLEFSYEQYF
length: 12; V: TRBV25-1; size: .; D: .; J: TRBJ2-1; DNA: TGTGCCAGCAGTGATGATCCTAATGAGCAGTTCTTC; CDR3: CASSDDPNEQFF
length: 13; V: TRBV27; size: .; D: .; J: TRBJ1-5; DNA: TGTGCCAGCAGTCAAAATAGCAATCAGCCCCAGCATTTT; CDR3: CASSQNSNQPQHF
length: 14; V: TRBV6-5; size: once; D: .; J: TRBJ1-1; DNA: TGTGCCAGCAGTTACTCGCGGGGTGACACTGAAGCTTTCTTT; CDR3: CASSYSRGDTEAFF
length: 16; V: TRBV27; size: .; D: TRBD2; J: TRBJ2-2; DNA: TGTGCCAGCAGCACCGGGACTAGCGGGAGGGGCGGGGAGCTGTTTTTT; CDR3: CASSTGTSGRGGELFF
length: 14; V: TRBV19; size: .; D: .; J: TRBJ2-7; DNA: TGTGCCAGTAGTATTCGGCGGGACTCCTACGAGCAGTACTTC; CDR3: CASSIRRDSYEQYF
length: 14; V: TRBV29-1; size: .; D: .; J: TRBJ2-7; DNA: TGCAGCGTTGAGGTCTTAGGGACACCCTACGAGCAGTACTTC; CDR3: CSVEVLGTPYEQYF
length: 14; V: TRBV10-3; size: .; D: TRBD2; J: TRBJ2-7; DNA: TGTGCCATGGCCGGGACTAGCGGGAGTTTTGAGCAGTACTTC; CDR3: CAMAGTSGSFEQYF
length: 17; V: TRBV28; size: .; D: TRBD2; J: TRBJ2-1; DNA: TGTGCCAGCAGTTTCCCGACCTTAGCGGGACCGAGCAATGAGCAGTTCTTC; CDR3: CASSFPTLAGPSNEQFF
length: 17; V: TRBV19; size: .; D: TRBD2; J: TRBJ2-1; DNA: TGTGCCAGTAGTGTGGGAGTAGCGGGAGTCGGAGACAATGAGCAGTTCTTC; CDR3: CASSVGVAGVGDNEQFF
length: 15; V: TRBV19; size: .; D: TRBD2; J: TRBJ2-7; DNA: TGTGCCAGTAGTACGGGGACTAGCGGGGCCTACGAGCAGTACTTC; CDR3: CASSTGTSGAYEQYF
length: 11; V: TRBV9; size: .; D: .; J: TRBJ1-3; DNA: TGTGCCAGCCGCTCGAGAAACACCATATATTTT; CDR3: CASRSRNTIYF
length: 14; V: TRBV5-1; size: .; D: .; J: TRBJ1-4; DNA: TGCGCCAGCAGCTTAGACATGTACGGTGAAAAACTGTTTTTT; CDR3: CASSLDMYGEKLFF
length: 15; V: TRBV28; size: .; D: .; J: TRBJ2-5; DNA: TGTGCCAGCAGTACCGGACACAGCGGAAAAGAGACCCAGTACTTC; CDR3: CASSTGHSGKETQYF
length: 14; V: TRBV5-6; size: .; D: .; J: TRBJ2-1; DNA: TGTGCCAGCAGCTTTTTCACGGACTACAATGAGCAGTTCTTC; CDR3: CASSFFTDYNEQFF
length: 14; V: TRBV28; size: .; D: .; J: TRBJ2-2; DNA: TGTGCCAGCAGTTTATGGGGAGGCACCGGGGAGCTGTTTTTT; CDR3: CASSLWGGTGELFF
length: 15; V: TRBV5-6; size: .; D: TRBD2; J: TRBJ2-3; DNA: TGTGCCAGCAGCTCCGGACTAGCGGGACCAGATACGCAGTATTTT; CDR3: CASSSGLAGPDTQYF
length: 15; V: TRBV6-1; size: .; D: TRBD2; J: TRBJ2-7; DNA: TGTGCCAGCAGTGGATGGACTAGCGGTGACTACGAGCAGTACTTC; CDR3: CASSGWTSGDYEQYF
length: 17; V: TRBV9; size: .; D: TRBD1; J: TRBJ2-6; DNA: TGTGCCAGCAGCGTAGGGGACAGGGCCTCTGGGGCCAACGTCCTGACTTTC; CDR3: CASSVGDRASGANVLTF
length: 13; V: TRBV11-3; size: .; D: TRBD1; J: TRBJ1-4; DNA: TGTGCCAGCAGCTCGGACAGGGTTGAAAAACTGTTTTTT; CDR3: CASSSDRVEKLFF
length: 15; V: TRBV11-2; size: .; D: TRBD2; J: TRBJ2-1; DNA: TGTGCCAGCAGCTTGCTAGCGGGACTCGGAAATGAGCAGTTCTTC; CDR3: CASSLLAGLGNEQFF
length: 14; V: TRBV28; size: .; D: .; J: TRBJ1-2; DNA: TGTGCCAGCACCAATGCAGGGTCAGGGGAGGGCTACACCTTC; CDR3: CASTNAGSGEGYTF
length: 16; V: TRBV27; size: .; D: .; J: TRBJ2-7; DNA: TGTGCCAGCAGCCTCAAGTCCGGGACTGGACCTTACGAGCAGTACTTC; CDR3: CASSLKSGTGPYEQYF
length: 14; V: TRBV27; size: .; D: TRBD1; J: TRBJ1-1; DNA: TGTGCCAGCAGTTTAGACGCAGGGGGGACTGAAGCTTTCTTT; CDR3: CASSLDAGGTEAFF
length: 15; V: TRBV4-1; size: .; D: .; J: TRBJ2-7; DNA: TGCGCCAGCAGCCAAGATTTTGACAGCACCTACGAGCAGTACTTC; CDR3: CASSQDFDSTYEQYF
length: 16; V: TRBV4-2; size: .; D: TRBD2; J: TRBJ2-7; DNA: TGTGCCAGCAGCCTACTAGCTGGCGGGAGTTTGGACGAGCAGTACTTC; CDR3: CASSLLAGGSLDEQYF
length: 17; V: TRBV25-1; size: .; D: TRBD1; J: TRBJ1-3; DNA: TGTGCCAGCTCCGACCCCGGGACAGGGCACTCTGGAAACACCATATATTTT; CDR3: CASSDPGTGHSGNTIYF
length: 14; V: TRBV6-1; size: .; D: .; J: TRBJ1-5; DNA: TGTGCCAGTGAATGGGGGGAGGGCAATCAGCCCCAGCATTTT; CDR3: CASEWGEGNQPQHF
length: 15; V: TRBV6-1; size: .; D: .; J: TRBJ2-5; DNA: TGTGCCAGCAGTGAATGGTTAGCGGCCGGCGTGACCCAGTACTTC; CDR3: CASSEWLAAGVTQYF
length: 14; V: TRBV7-9; size: .; D: .; J: TRBJ2-5; DNA: TGTGCCAGCAGCTCCGGTGGGCTTTCGGAGACCCAGTACTTC; CDR3: CASSSGGLSETQYF
length: 15; V: TRBV4-2; size: .; D: .; J: TRBJ1-3; DNA: TGTGCCAGCAGCCAACCGGGGAACGTAGGAAACACCATATATTTT; CDR3: CASSQPGNVGNTIYF
length: 13; V: TRBV5-1; size: .; D: .; J: TRBJ2-1; DNA: TGCGCCAGCAGCTTGGCAGCGGACAATGAGCAGTTCTTC; CDR3: CASSLAADNEQFF
length: 15; V: TRBV25-1; size: .; D: .; J: TRBJ2-7; DNA: TGTGCCAGCAGTGCCCCGGGACACCTATCCTACGAGCAGTACTTC; CDR3: CASSAPGHLSYEQYF
length: 16; V: TRBV4-1; size: .; D: .; J: TRBJ1-3; DNA: TGCGCCAGCAGCCAAGAGGACCGCTACTCTGGAAACACCATATATTTT; CDR3: CASSQEDRYSGNTIYF
length: 13; V: TRBV6-5; size: few; D: .; J: TRBJ1-5; DNA: TGTGCCAGCAGCTACGGGATAGGACAGCCCCAGCATTTT; CDR3: CASSYGIGQPQHF
length: 14; V: TRBV28; size: .; D: .; J: TRBJ1-2; DNA: TGTGCCAGCAGGACAAGGAATGCCTGGGGTGGCTACACCTTC; CDR3: CASRTRNAWGGYTF
length: 11; V: TRBV6-1; size: .; D: .; J: TRBJ2-7; DNA: TGTGCCAGCAGTGGTGACTACGAGCAGTACTTC; CDR3: CASSGDYEQYF
length: 14; V: TRBV7-9; size: .; D: .; J: TRBJ1-2; DNA: TGTGCCAGCAGCCAACTGGGGGATTGGGGTGGCTACACCTTC; CDR3: CASSQLGDWGGYTF
length: 17; V: TRBV18; size: .; D: TRBD1; J: TRBJ1-1; DNA: TGTGCCAGCTCACCGGACAACAGGGGAATAATGAACACTGAAGCTTTCTTT; CDR3: CASSPDNRGIMNTEAFF
length: 16; V: TRBV7-3; size: .; D: TRBD2; J: TRBJ2-1; DNA: TGTGCCAGCAGCCCCGGGACTAGCGGGCTGTACAATGAGCAGTTCTTC; CDR3: CASSPGTSGLYNEQFF
length: 14; V: TRBV27; size: .; D: .; J: TRBJ2-1; DNA: TGTGCCAGCAGTCCCTATTCTAGGGACAATGAGCAGTTCTTC; CDR3: CASSPYSRDNEQFF
length: 16; V: TRBV4-1; size: .; D: TRBD2; J: TRBJ2-5; DNA: TGCGCCAGCAGCCAAGGGACTAGCGGGAGGGGGGAGACCCAGTACTTC; CDR3: CASSQGTSGRGETQYF
length: 17; V: TRBV6-8; size: once; D: .; J: TRBJ2-1; DNA: TGTGCCAGCAGTTACAGAGGCCGGGACTGGGCCTACAATGAGCAGTTCTTC; CDR3: CASSYRGRDWAYNEQFF
length: 14; V: TRBV4-1; size: .; D: .; J: TRBJ1-2; DNA: TGCGCCAGCAGCCAAGATGGGGGTAGCTATGGCTACACCTTC; CDR3: CASSQDGGSYGYTF
length: 14; V: TRBV2; size: .; D: TRBD2; J: TRBJ2-7; DNA: TGTGCCAGCAGTGGCTTAGCGGGACCCTACGAGCAGTACTTC; CDR3: CASSGLAGPYEQYF
length: 14; V: TRBV30; size: few; D: .; J: TRBJ1-5; DNA: TGTGCCTGGAGTGTACGTCAGGGCAATCAGCCCCAGCATTTT; CDR3: CAWSVRQGNQPQHF
length: 13; V: TRBV27; size: .; D: .; J: TRBJ1-3; DNA: TGTGCCAGCAGTCCCAGCTTCGGAAACACCATATATTTT; CDR3: CASSPSFGNTIYF
length: 14; V: TRBV19; size: .; D: .; J: TRBJ2-5; DNA: TGTGCCAGTAGTATAGATCAGGAGGTAGAGACCCAGTACTTC; CDR3: CASSIDQEVETQYF
length: 16; V: TRBV4-1; size: .; D: TRBD2; J: TRBJ2-1; DNA: TGCGCCAGCAGCCAAGATCGGACTAGCGGGAGTAATGAGCAGTTCTTC; CDR3: CASSQDRTSGSNEQFF
length: 13; V: TRBV27; size: .; D: .; J: TRBJ2-7; DNA: TGTGCCAGCAGTCCCCCTCGCGGTCGCGAGCAGTACTTC; CDR3: CASSPPRGREQYF
length: 16; V: TRBV27; size: .; D: TRBD1; J: TRBJ2-7; DNA: TGTGCCAGCAGTCCCGGACCGGGACAGGGGAAAAACGAGCAGTACTTC; CDR3: CASSPGPGQGKNEQYF
length: 17; V: TRBV28; size: .; D: .; J: TRBJ2-2; DNA: TGTGCCAGCAGTTTTTCTTGGCGGACCGCGAACACCGGGGAGCTGTTTTTT; CDR3: CASSFSWRTANTGELFF
length: 14; V: TRBV4-2; size: .; D: .; J: TRBJ2-7; DNA: TGTGCCAGCAGCCAAGATTCAGGAGGCTACGAGCAGTACTTC; CDR3: CASSQDSGGYEQYF
length: 14; V: TRBV7-6; size: .; D: .; J: TRBJ1-2; DNA: TGTGCCAGCAGCTTAGAGGGAGCTAACTATGGCTACACCTTC; CDR3: CASSLEGANYGYTF
length: 12; V: TRBV5-6; size: .; D: .; J: TRBJ2-1; DNA: TGTGCCAGCGCCTCTTCCGGGAGTGAGCAGTTCTTC; CDR3: CASASSGSEQFF